This TCR beta chain came from a study of beta chain features in type 1 diabetes (dated by TCRdb to 2016 to 2019). About the investigation overall: Patients and healthy donors did not differ in mean age, gender distribution, total cell number or subset yield. A total of roughly 100 million sorted cells were examined across all samples, and the number of cells per subset was strongly correlated with RNA yield. The study compared the TCRB repertoires of sorted circulating CD4+ T cell subsets in recently diagnosed type 1 diabetes patients with those in matched healthy donors. Whereas all 30 or so donors provided naive and central memory subsets, regulatory and stem cell-like memory subsets were isolated from just 8 patients and about eight healthy donors.

Overall study outcomes, separate from this receptor: Naive, central memory and regulatory TCRB repertoires appeared more similar among patients than among healthy donors. Sequencing cDNA rather than genomic DNA could over-represent highly expressing activated cells, although activation and CD3 levels did not differ between groups. Only small numbers of individuals were included in the HLA sub-analyses, which left unresolved whether HLA type had any influence on TCRB rearrangement. A moderate but significant shortening of TCRB CDR3 length was observed in type 1 diabetes patients in all four CD4+ subsets. Shorter templates might be favored by PCR, yet because patient and control samples were amplified and corrected together, any such skew would affect both groups equally. At VDJ recombination sites, patients with type 1 diabetes made fewer insertions and deleted more nucleotides, a pattern implying thymic rearrangement abnormalities.

Each donor gave one peripheral blood draw, averaging roughly 0.11 L, which was collected into heparinised tubes. A BD FACSAria II was used to sort naive, central memory, regulatory and stem cell-like memory CD4+ T cells with a panel that included CD45RO, CCR7, CD25, CD127, CD95 and CD27. All sorted populations exceeded 98% purity. PBMCs were isolated immediately by Lymphoprep density gradient centrifugation and stained directly without culture. So that batch effects would be minimized, each experiment stained and sorted samples in pairs, pairing one healthy donor with one patient. There are 12 amino acids in the CDR3, from cysteine to phenylalanine inclusive. This entry keeps only the CDR3 DNA: 36 bases, framed from base 1. Between the V and J ends, shortened by 1 base and 5 bases respectively, the junction contains 6 bases. Looking up the germline V gene yields CDR1 SGHVS and CDR2 FQNEAQ. The table lists this clone with a few counts. Its binding antigen is unknown. It has no much larger one-base neighbor in the sample; base qualities were not kept.

The entire amount of isolated RNA was reverse transcribed using the High Capacity cDNA Reverse Transcription Kit, so the sequenced TCRB transcripts were expressed ones. Naive, central memory and regulatory T cell samples underwent deep immunoSEQ sequencing, averaging about 3.57 million total reads per sample. After sorted cells were lysed in RLT buffer, RNA was extracted with DNase-treated RNeasy Micro or Mini kits, with the choice depending on cell number. Each cell subset was processed separately to prevent cross-contamination, with patient and healthy donor samples processed together. Using the immunoSEQ multiplex PCR, TCRB sequences were amplified from cDNA into 87-bp fragments spanning the CDR3 region. Sequencing of the amplicons was performed on the Illumina HiSeq platform. In the source study's methods: PCR bias was computationally corrected using synthetic template baselines, reads within Hamming distance 2 were collapsed, and singletons that could not be merged were discarded. Reads were aligned to IMGT to assign V, D and J genes, CDR3 length, and insertions or deletions at six rearrangement sites. Within each subset, clonotype counts were normalized to the number of sorted cells before true diversity and Gini coefficients were calculated with the tcR R package. The overlap coefficient, calculated on TCRB nucleotide sequences, was used to measure repertoire sharing. Out-of-frame TCRB sequences from naive cells were analyzed to stand in for the pre-selection repertoire. Drawn from immuneACCESS, this table holds only the in-frame rearrangements with V and J called that TCRdb kept. Clones are partly lost; checked studies trace under half to an unresolved V gene and leave the rest unexplained. V and J calls and clone size are copied from that table; D and trimming were computed from the DNA. A total of over 650,000 clones appear in this sample, more than 13% of them only once. Approximately 0.039% of the sample goes to the ten largest clones.

The specimen was naive CD4+ T cells from blood. Per the publication, the cell subset or site label means: true naive CD4+ T cells. This sequence uses TRBV7-8 and TRBJ2-7; the D gene is unclear. This clonotype originated in a young man with type 1 diabetes. The CDR3: CASSLDRDEQYF. The DNA reads TGTGCCAGCAGCTTAGATAGGGACGAGCAGTACTTC.